Here is one T cell receptor beta chain with its context. Other nucleotide sequences from this sample produce the same CDR3. Libraries were prepared by immunoSEQ multiplex PCR; TCRdb keeps only in-frame clonotypes and omits some of them. The repertoire has fewer than 3 million clones, 85% to 95% of them found once; the top ten carry more than 0.35%. The CDR3 has 11 residues. From germline, CDR1 is SGHRS and CDR2 YFSETQ. Trimming cost V 4 bases and J 6 bases, with 8 bases left between them. The data are from a study of shared clonotypes between healthy human individuals. This receptor was taken from a man between 18 and 29 years old in good health. Some clones in this sample may be carry-over from other donors' samples. V gene TRBV5-1 combines with J gene TRBJ2-7; TRBD1 is a possible D gene (5 bases). Specimen: naive CD4+ T cells from PBMCs. Specified subset: CD45RA+ positively selected. Here the CDR3 reads CASSLQGEQYF. The CDR3 nucleotides are TGCGCCAGCAGCCTCCAGGGCGAGCAGTACTTC.